The 23 T cell receptor beta chains in this list originate from one sample, sequenced in a study of prognosis after radiotherapy for stage I lung cancer. From genomic DNA, TCR beta CDR3 was amplified by two-round multiplex PCR. Primers specific to each TRBV and TRBJ gene were used in first-round PCR. TCRdb fed the multiplex PCR reads into MiXCR, producing one record per CDR3 protein. Of some 56,000 distinct CDR3 sequences in the sample, 26% were seen once. Sample: PBMCs, taken before or after stereotactic body radiation therapy (not recorded which). These receptors all come from a donor aged 50 or older with non-small cell lung cancer.

This clonotype was detected many times. The chain carries TRBV30 and TRBJ1-6; D call uncertain. The V end lost 3 bases, the J end lost 5 bases, and 8 bases lay between the germline ends. The CDR3 extends over 13 amino acids. The germline V gene has CDR1 GTSNPN and CDR2 SVGIG (reference sequence). Written as DNA, the CDR3 is TGTGCCTGGAGCGGGGAAAATAATTCACCCCTCCACTTT. Translated: CAWSGENNSPLHF. Filled out from reference TRBV30 and TRBJ1-6, the complete variable domain reads SQTIHQWPATLVQPVGSPLSLECTVEGTSNPNLYWYRQAAGRGLQLLFYSVGIGQISSEVPQNLSASRPQDRQFILSSKKLLLSDSGFYLCAWSGENNSPLHFGNGTRLTVT.

With regard to this clonotype: A much larger clone is a single base away; this may be a read error. The rearrangement joins TRBV6-2 or TRBV6-3 to TRBJ1-5; the match to TRBD1 covers 10 bases. The V gene's germline CDR1 is MNHEY and CDR2 SVGEGT. With V trimmed by 6 bases and J by 7 bases, 9 bases remained unmatched. This CDR3 has 15 amino acids. The CDR3 sequence: CASRPGTGERQPQHF. The CDR3, as DNA: TGTGCCAGCAGACCCGGGACAGGGGAGAGGCAGCCCCAGCATTTT.

Turning to this clonotype: A read error may explain this, as a much larger clone is one base away. This rearrangement joins TRBV6-2 or TRBV6-3 to TRBJ2-7; D is possibly TRBD2 (7 bases). Germline V gene sequence: CDR1 MNHEY, CDR2 SVGEGT. The CDR3 runs to 13 residues. The CDR3 region has the DNA TGTGCCAGCAGTTGGGGGGGCCCCTACGAGCAGCACTTC. It translates to CASSWGGPYEQHF.

Details on this clonotype: The junction departs from the called germline gene at one end, perhaps through a read error. The chain uses TRBV5-1 and TRBJ2-3; possibly TRBD2 for D (5 bases). The CDR3 runs to 15 residues. The V gene's germline CDR1 is SGHRS and CDR2 YFSETQ. The DNA for the CDR3 is TGCACCAGCAGCGGAAGGACCAGCGTCACAGATACGCAATATTTT. Translated: CTSSGRTSVTDTQYF. Based on the CDR3 plus reference TRBV5-1 and TRBJ2-3, the full variable domain is KAGVTQTPRYLIKTRGQQVTLSCSPISGHRSVSWYQQTPGQGLQFLFEYFSETQRNKGNFPGRFSGRQFSNSRSEMNVSTLELGDSALYLCTSSGRTSVTDTQYFGPGTRLTVL.

V gene TRBV19 combines with J gene TRBJ1-1, with D perhaps matching TRBD1 (6 bases). Germline CDR1 and CDR2: LNHDA and SQIVND (reference sequence). With 5 bases removed from V and 6 bases from J, the gap between germline ends came to 13 bases. The CDR3 sequence is 13 residues long. The CDR3 DNA reads TGTGCCAGTAGTTTCGGGGGGGCCCCTGAAGCTTTCTTT. This sequence encodes CASSFGGAPEAFF.

This clonotype was found many times. The chain uses TRBV5-1 and TRBJ1-6, with TRBD1 identical over 9 bases. J lost 7 bases, V lost 0 bases, and 2 bases had no gene match. The CDR3 has 15 residues. Germline lookup yields CDR1 SGHRS and CDR2 YFSETQ. CDR3 in amino acids: CASSLEGQGNSPLHF. The CDR3 DNA is TGCGCCAGCAGCTTGGAGGGACAGGGAAATTCACCCCTCCACTTT.

About this clonotype: This may stem from a read error, because a much larger clone lies one nucleotide away. The rearrangement joins TRBV5-4 to TRBJ2-7; 9 nucleotides match TRBD1. This CDR3 has 15 amino acids. In germline, CDR1 is SGHNT, CDR2 YYREEE (reference sequence). J gave up 5 bases and V 4 bases, and 10 bases lay outside the gene matches. Here the CDR3 reads CASSPEWTGVNEQYF. The CDR3 DNA reads as TGTGCCAGCAGCCCGGAGTGGACAGGGGTGAACGAGCAGTACTTC.

On this clonotype itself: A much bigger clone sits one base away, suggesting this may be a read error. The chain is built from TRBV12-3 or TRBV12-4 and TRBJ1-5, with a weak D call TRBD1 (6 bases). V lost 2 bases to trimming and J lost 2 bases, with 28 bases between them. The CDR3 length is 21 residues. The CDR3 loop reads CASSLRALGAGYREGNQPQHF. The CDR3 DNA follows: TGTGCCAGCAGTTTAAGGGCCCTAGGGGCTGGGTACAGGGAAGGCAATCAGCCCCAGCATTTT.

As concerns this clonotype: This may stem from a read error, because a much larger clone lies one nucleotide away. This rearrangement joins TRBV29-1 to TRBJ2-7; D is possibly TRBD1 (6 bases). CDR3 length equals 13 residues. The V end lost 6 bases, the J end lost 3 bases, and 15 bases lay between the germline ends. Per the germline V gene, CDR1 is SQVTM and CDR2 is ANQGSEA. This chain's CDR3 is CSVGRQDYYEQYF. DNA of the CDR3: TGCAGCGTCGGACGACAGGATTACTACGAGCAGTACTTC.

This clonotype was observed a handful of times. Given a much more abundant clone one base away, this may be a read error. This chain connects TRBV7-9 to TRBJ2-5, with D unclear. The germline CDR1 and CDR2 sequences are SEHNR and FQNEAQ (reference sequence). This CDR3 has 14 residues. The CDR3 here is CASSLVGGEEAQYF. CDR3 DNA: TGTGCCAGCAGCTTAGTGGGTGGGGAAGAGGCCCAGTACTTC. Based on the CDR3 plus reference TRBV7-9 and TRBJ2-5, the full variable domain is DTGVSQNPRHKITKRGQNVTFRCDPISEHNRLYWYRQTLGQGPEFLTYFQNEAQLEKSRLLSDRFSAERPKGSFSTLEIQRTEQGDSAMYLCASSLVGGEEAQYFGPGTRLLVL.

This clonotype occurred many times. The CDR3 DNA reads as TGTGCCAGCAGCTTAGTGTCCGGACAATCCGGCGAGCAGTACTTC. Encoded protein: CASSLVSGQSGEQYF. The V gene is TRBV11-2, the J gene TRBJ2-7; a possible D gene is TRBD1 (5 bases). Germline V gene lookup returns CDR1 SGHAT and CDR2 FQNNGV. The CDR3 loop spans 15 amino acids. Trimming removed 1 base from V and 6 bases from J, with 16 bases in between.

In its sample, this clonotype was seen many times. The J gene is TRBJ1-2, the V gene TRBV28; D may be TRBD1 (5 bases). The CDR3 has 15 amino acids. CDR1 and CDR2 from the germline V gene are MDHEN and SYDVKM. The V gene lost 7 bases and the J gene lost 2 bases, with 17 bases spanning the gap. The CDR3 spells CASNKMVRGNYGYTF. CDR3 bases: TGTGCCAGCAACAAAATGGTCCGGGGGAACTATGGCTACACCTTC.

This clonotype has a count of ten or more. This chain links TRBV20-1 with TRBJ2-7; possible D gene TRBD2, 6 bases. This CDR3 spans 14 amino acids. V was shortened by 2 bases and J by 3 bases, with 14 bases between the two germline ends. The germline V gene encodes CDR1 DFQATT and CDR2 SNEGSKA (reference sequence). CDR3 sequence reads: CSARPPAGGYEQYF. CDR3 nucleotides: TGCAGTGCTAGACCCCCAGCGGGTGGCTACGAGCAGTACTTC.

This clonotype was recorded many times. A single base separates this from a much larger clone, so it may be a read error. V gene TRBV6-1 combines with J gene TRBJ2-7; 7 bases align to TRBD1. V lost 6 bases and J lost 3; bases outside the gene matches: 11. The germline V gene encodes CDR1 MNHNS and CDR2 SASEGT. There are 15 residues in the CDR3. The CDR3 DNA is TGTGCCAGCAGATACACCCTGGGACAGAGCTACGAGCAGTACTTC. It specifies CASRYTLGQSYEQYF.

The chain joins TRBV6-1 to TRBJ2-1, with a weak D call TRBD2 (5 bases). Germline CDR1 is MNHNS and CDR2 is SASEGT. The CDR3 totals 14 residues. Trimming took off 5 bases at V and 9 bases at J, with 17 bases between the two ends. The CDR3 DNA sequence: TGTGCCAGCAGTCGCCGGACTGGTTATGGTGAGCAGTTCTTC. This codes for CASSRRTGYGEQFF.

A word on this clonotype: A much larger clone lies one base from this, so it may be a read error. The chain carries TRBV7-2 and TRBJ1-5; D is unresolved. This CDR3 spans 16 amino acids. Germline-derived CDR1 and CDR2 are SGHTA and FQGNSA. The CDR3 DNA is TGTGCCAGCAGCTTAGTGGCGGGCCCTAGCAATCAGACCCAGCATTTT. It is translated as CASSLVAGPSNQTQHF.

As concerns this clonotype: It may be a read error: a sequence one base away is much more abundant. J is TRBJ1-5 and V is TRBV9; D gene ambiguous. The length of the CDR3 is 14 residues. Germline loops: CDR1 SGDLS, CDR2 YYNGEE. CDR3 coding DNA: TGTGCCAGCAAGCAGGCCGGGAGCAATCAGCCCAAGCATTTT. Translating gives CASKQAGSNQPKHF.

This clonotype has a count of ten or more. The chain has TRBV20-1 and TRBJ1-5, with TRBD1 matching 7 bases. CDR3 length: 15 amino acids. The V segment lost 6 bases and the J segment 6 bases; nucleotides outside the gene matches: 14. Germline V gene lookup returns CDR1 DFQATT and CDR2 SNEGSKA (reference sequence). CDR3 DNA: TGCAGTGCCACTTCCGATACAGGGGAGGCTCAGCCCCAGCATTTT. This sequence encodes CSATSDTGEAQPQHF.

This clonotype was observed at least ten times. This rearrangement joins TRBV5-1 to TRBJ1-4, with D unclear. CDR1 and CDR2 (germline): SGHRS, YFSETQ. With 0 bases removed from V and 0 bases from J, the gap between germline ends came to 6 bases. This CDR3 is built from 15 residues. This CDR3 is CASSLGAPTNEKLFF. The CDR3 DNA follows: TGCGCCAGCAGCTTGGGGGCCCCAACTAATGAAAAACTGTTTTTT.

The chain has TRBV12-3 or TRBV12-4 and TRBJ2-1; D unresolved. The germline V and J ends were trimmed by 10 bases and 3 bases, with 22 bases remaining between them. There are 16 residues in the CDR3. CDR3 nucleotide sequence: TGTGCCAACAGCCCTCGAAAGGGTTTCCACTACAATGAGCAGTTCTTC. It specifies CANSPRKGFHYNEQFF.

This chain connects TRBV19 to TRBJ1-5; TRBD1 agrees at 7 bases. CDR3 length: 15 amino acids. Unmatched junction bases numbered 16, after V lost 3 bases and J lost 14 bases. Germline CDR1 is LNHDA and CDR2 is SQIVND (reference sequence). The CDR3 nucleotides read TGTGCCAGTAGTATCGGCGGGACAGTCAATCAGCCAAAGCATTTT. It encodes CASSIGGTVNQPKHF.

The table lists this clonotype with many counts. This chain connects TRBV12-3 or TRBV12-4 to TRBJ2-3, with D unclear. The length of the CDR3 is 14 residues. Trimming took 5 bases from V and 3 from J, leaving 12 bases between them. The DNA for the CDR3 is TGTGCCAGCAGTCCGCCTCCCAGGACAGATACGCAGTATTTT. Its translation: CASSPPPRTDTQYF.

As regards this clonotype: This may be a read error: a much more frequent sequence differs by one nucleotide. This chain uses TRBV7-6 with TRBJ2-2; D uncertain. This CDR3 is 14 amino acids long. The V gene's germline CDR1 is SGHVS and CDR2 FNYEAQ. CDR3: CASSSNSNTVELFF. As DNA, the CDR3 is TGTGCCAGCAGCTCGAACTCCAACACCGTGGAGCTGTTTTTT. The complete variable domain, with remaining parts taken from reference TRBV7-6 and TRBJ2-2, reads GAGVSQSPRYKVTKRGQDVALRCDPISGHVSLYWYRQALGQGPEFLTYFNYEAQQDKSGLPNDRFSAERPEGSISTLTIQRTEQRDSAMYRCASSSNSNTVELFFGEGSRLTVL.